The sequence of this TCR beta chain was determined in a study of vaccination and CD4 T cells after COVID-19. With the Oncomine TCR Beta short-read assay, DNA from cultured CD4+ T cells was sequenced. TCRdb fed the PCR reads into MiXCR, producing one record per CDR3 protein. The sample has under 15,000 distinct CDR3 sequences, around 40% seen once. This sample's treatment: roughly ten-day PBMC culture with coronavirus spike peptide pools or control peptides (ViraFEST assay). ViraFEST expanded antigen-specific T cells with peptide pools, then sequenced TCRs. The V and J ends lost 5 bases and 6 bases, in that order; junction bases with no gene match: 3. The CDR3 sequence is 15 residues long. From germline, CDR1 is SEHNR and CDR2 FQNEAQ (reference sequence). This clonotype has just a few counts. Its antigen is currently unknown.

This sequence was found in a human donor who had recovered from COVID-19. The chain couples TRBV7-9 to TRBJ2-1, with 14 bases aligning to TRBD2. Sequencing used CD4+ T cells from blood, cultured in vitro, obtained after SARS-CoV-2 vaccination. CDR3 in DNA: TGTGCCAGCAGCCTCGGGACTAGCGGGAGCAATGAGCAGTTCTTC. This encodes CASSLGTSGSNEQFF.